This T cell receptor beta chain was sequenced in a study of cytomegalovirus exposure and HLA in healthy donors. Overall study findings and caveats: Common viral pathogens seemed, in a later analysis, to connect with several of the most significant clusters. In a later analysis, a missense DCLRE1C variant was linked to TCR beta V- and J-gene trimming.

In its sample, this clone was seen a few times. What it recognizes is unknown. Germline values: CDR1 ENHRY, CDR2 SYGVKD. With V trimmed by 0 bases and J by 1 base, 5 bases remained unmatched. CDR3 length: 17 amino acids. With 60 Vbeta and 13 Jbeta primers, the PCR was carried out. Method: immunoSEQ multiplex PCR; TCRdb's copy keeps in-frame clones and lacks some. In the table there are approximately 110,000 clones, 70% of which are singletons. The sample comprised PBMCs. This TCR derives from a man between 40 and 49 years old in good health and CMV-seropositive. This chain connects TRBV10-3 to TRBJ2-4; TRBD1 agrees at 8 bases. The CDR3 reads CAISESNQGAAKNIQYF. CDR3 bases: TGTGCCATCAGTGAGTCGAACCAGGGGGCTGCCAAAAACATTCAGTACTTC.